Listed below are T cell receptor beta chains from one sample, sequenced in a study of regulatory T cells in long-lasting Graves disease. TCRdb processed the multiplex PCR reads anew with MiXCR; each CDR3 protein has one entry. There are around 470,000 distinct CDR3 sequences in the sample; 11% to 15% occur only once, and about 15% lies in the top ten. These data also formed part of another study, on T cells in Graves' hyperthyroidism and ophthalmopathy.

The sequencing here drew on peripheral blood mononuclear cells (PBMCs), taken at new diagnosis, from a patient treated with antithyroid drugs. The receptors stem from a woman aged 45-65 years with Graves disease. CDR3s include the opening cysteine and the closing phenylalanine or tryptophan. A D gene is named only where the DNA matches it firmly. Size tells how often a clone was seen (once, few, many) or the class of an expanded clone, and some rows leave it out.

clone_size,v_call,d_call,j_call,cdr3_nt,cdr3_aa
many,TRBV28,.,TRBJ1-4,TGTGCCAGCTTGAGTGGACCTTTAGGGAGACTGTTTTTT,CASLSGPLGRLFF
many,TRBV7-8,TRBD1,TRBJ2-2,TGTGCCAGCAGCCAACCGGGACAGGGTTACACCGGGGAGCTGTTTTTT,CASSQPGQGYTGELFF
many,TRBV3-1,.,TRBJ1-3,TGTGCCAGCAGCCAAGGCGGGACACTCGGAAACACCATATATTTT,CASSQGGTLGNTIYF
many,TRBV28,.,TRBJ2-1,TGTGCCAGCAGTTTGAAGGGACATGAGCAGTTCTTC,CASSLKGHEQFF
few,TRBV4-1,TRBD1,TRBJ1-5,TGCGCCAGCAGCCAAGTGGACAGGGATAATCAGCCCCAGCATTTT,CASSQVDRDNQPQHF
few,TRBV5-5,.,TRBJ2-7,TGTGCCAGCAGCTTATTTGGCGGCCGCTCCTACGAGCAGTACTTC,CASSLFGGRSYEQYF
few,TRBV4-1,.,TRBJ2-2,TGCGCCAGCAGCCAAGATGGTGTGGGGACATTTACGAACACCGGGGAGCTGTTTTTT,CASSQDGVGTFTNTGELFF
few,TRBV9,TRBD2,TRBJ2-3,TGTGCCAGCAGCCAGCGGGAGGGTACGCAGTATTTT,CASSQREGTQYF
.,TRBV10-3,.,TRBJ2-5,TGTGCCATCAGTGTGTGGCAGGGACGTATCGAGACCCAGTACTTC,CAISVWQGRIETQYF
few,TRBV5-1,.,TRBJ2-5,TGCGCCAGCAGCTTGGCCGCGGCGGAAGAGACCCAGTACTTC,CASSLAAAEETQYF
.,TRBV6-1,TRBD2,TRBJ2-7,TGTGCCAGCAGTGATTTATCTAGCGGGAGCTCCTACGAGCAGTACTTC,CASSDLSSGSSYEQYF
many,TRBV20-1,.,TRBJ2-7,TGCAGTGCTCCGGACAAACTCTACGAGCAGTACTTC,CSAPDKLYEQYF
many,TRBV7-6,.,TRBJ1-1,TGTGCCACCCGCGAGGTTGCTGAAGCTTTCTTT,CATREVAEAFF
.,TRBV30,.,TRBJ2-4,TGTGCCTCGAGTGTTTTCGGTCTAGCCAAAAACATTCAGGACTTC,CASSVFGLAKNIQDF
many,TRBV28,.,TRBJ2-1,TGTGCCAGCAGTTCCTCAGGGGATAAAGCCTACAATGAGCAGTTCTTC,CASSSSGDKAYNEQFF
.,TRBV2,.,TRBJ1-6,TGTGCCAGCAGTGTGGTTGGGATCTATAATTCACCCCTCCACTTT,CASSVVGIYNSPLHF
.,TRBV19,.,TRBJ2-5,TGTGCCAGTAGTACAGGGGCCGGAGAGACCCAGTACTTC,CASSTGAGETQYF
few,TRBV11-3,.,TRBJ2-7,TGTGCCAGCAGCTTAGGAAGGCCAGTCGGCCCCTACGAGCAGTACTTC,CASSLGRPVGPYEQYF
few,TRBV9,TRBD1,TRBJ2-7,TGTGCCAGCAGCGTAGGCGAGGTGACAGGGGGAAACGAGCAGTACTTC,CASSVGEVTGGNEQYF
few,TRBV6-6,.,TRBJ2-7,TGTGCCAGCAGTTACTCGAGAAGTAGTTTCTACGAGCAGTACTTC,CASSYSRSSFYEQYF
.,TRBV19,.,TRBJ1-5,TGTGCCAGTAGTATAGGTATCAATCAGCCCCAGCATTTT,CASSIGINQPQHF
few,TRBV4-1,TRBD1,TRBJ2-5,TGCGCCAGCAGCCTCACCCCGGGACAGGAGTTAAGGGAGACCCAGTACTTC,CASSLTPGQELRETQYF